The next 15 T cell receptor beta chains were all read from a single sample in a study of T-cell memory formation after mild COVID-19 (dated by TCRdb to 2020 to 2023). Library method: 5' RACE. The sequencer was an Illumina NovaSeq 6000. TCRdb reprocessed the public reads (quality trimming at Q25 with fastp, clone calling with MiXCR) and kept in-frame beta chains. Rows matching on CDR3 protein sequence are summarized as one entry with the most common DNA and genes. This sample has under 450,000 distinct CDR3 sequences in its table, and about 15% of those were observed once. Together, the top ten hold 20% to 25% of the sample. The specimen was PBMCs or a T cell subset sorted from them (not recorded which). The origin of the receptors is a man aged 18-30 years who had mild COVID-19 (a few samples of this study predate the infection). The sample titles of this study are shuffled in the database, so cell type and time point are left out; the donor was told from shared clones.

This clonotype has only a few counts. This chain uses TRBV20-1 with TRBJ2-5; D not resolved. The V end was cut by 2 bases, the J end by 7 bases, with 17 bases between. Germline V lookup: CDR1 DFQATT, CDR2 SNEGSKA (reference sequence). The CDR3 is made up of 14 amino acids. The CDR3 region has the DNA TGCAGTGCTAGATTTCCCCTCTTGGGGTGGACCCAGTACTTC. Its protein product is CSARFPLLGWTQYF.

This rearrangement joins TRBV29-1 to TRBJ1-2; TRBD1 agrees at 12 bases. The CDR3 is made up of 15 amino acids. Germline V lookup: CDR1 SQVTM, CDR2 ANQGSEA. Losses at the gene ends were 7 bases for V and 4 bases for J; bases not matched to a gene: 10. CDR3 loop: CSASGTGGAGYGYTF. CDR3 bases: TGCAGCGCTTCCGGGACAGGGGGCGCCGGCTATGGCTACACCTTC.

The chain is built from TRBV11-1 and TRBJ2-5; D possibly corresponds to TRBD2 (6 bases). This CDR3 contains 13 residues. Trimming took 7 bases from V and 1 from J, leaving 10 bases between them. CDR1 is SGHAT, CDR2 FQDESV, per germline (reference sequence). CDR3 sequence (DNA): TGTGCCAGCACCCGGGACTCCCAAGAGACCCAGTACTTC. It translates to CASTRDSQETQYF.

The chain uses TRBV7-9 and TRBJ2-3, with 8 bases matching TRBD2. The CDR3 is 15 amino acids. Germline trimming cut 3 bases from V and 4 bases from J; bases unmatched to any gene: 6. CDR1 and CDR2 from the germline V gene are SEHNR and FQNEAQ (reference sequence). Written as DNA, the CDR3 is TGTGCCAGCAGCTTTTTAGCGGGGCTCCCAGATACGCAGTATTTT. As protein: CASSFLAGLPDTQYF. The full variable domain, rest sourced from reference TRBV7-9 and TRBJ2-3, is DTGVSQNPRHKITKRGQNVTFRCDPISEHNRLYWYRQTLGQGPEFLTYFQNEAQLEKSRLLSDRFSAERPKGSFSTLEIQRTEQGDSAMYLCASSFLAGLPDTQYFGPGTRLTVL.

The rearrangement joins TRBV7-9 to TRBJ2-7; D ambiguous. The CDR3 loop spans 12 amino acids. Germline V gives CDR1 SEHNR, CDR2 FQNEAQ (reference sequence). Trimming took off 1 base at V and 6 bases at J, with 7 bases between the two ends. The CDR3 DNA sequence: TGTGCCAGCAGCTTAGTGGGTCCCGAGCAGTACGTC. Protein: CASSLVGPEQYV.

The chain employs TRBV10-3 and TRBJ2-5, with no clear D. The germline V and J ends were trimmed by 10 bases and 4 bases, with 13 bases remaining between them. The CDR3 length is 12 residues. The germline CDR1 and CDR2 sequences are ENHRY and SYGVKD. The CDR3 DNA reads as TGTGCCACTAACTCGGGCGGAGAGACCCAGTACTTC. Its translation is CATNSGGETQYF.

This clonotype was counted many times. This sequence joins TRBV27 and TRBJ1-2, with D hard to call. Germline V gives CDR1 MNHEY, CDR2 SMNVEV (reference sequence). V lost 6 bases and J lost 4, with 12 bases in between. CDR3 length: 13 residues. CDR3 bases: TGTGCCAGCAGCCCAGTCTGGGGCTATGGCTACACCTTC. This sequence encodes CASSPVWGYGYTF.

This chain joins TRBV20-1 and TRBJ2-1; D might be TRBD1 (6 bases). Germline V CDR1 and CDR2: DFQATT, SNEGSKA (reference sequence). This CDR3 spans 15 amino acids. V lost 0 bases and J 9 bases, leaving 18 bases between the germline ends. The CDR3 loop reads CSARDGAGEVSEQFF. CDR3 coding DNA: TGCAGTGCTAGAGATGGGGCAGGGGAAGTCAGTGAGCAGTTCTTC.

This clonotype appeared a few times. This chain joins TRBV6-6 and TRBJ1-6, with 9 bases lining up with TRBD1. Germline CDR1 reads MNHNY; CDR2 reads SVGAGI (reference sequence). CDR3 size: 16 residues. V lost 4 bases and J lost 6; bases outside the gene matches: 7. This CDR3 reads CASSWGQGAANSPLHF. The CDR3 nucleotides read TGTGCCAGCAGTTGGGGACAGGGAGCGGCTAATTCACCCCTCCACTTT.

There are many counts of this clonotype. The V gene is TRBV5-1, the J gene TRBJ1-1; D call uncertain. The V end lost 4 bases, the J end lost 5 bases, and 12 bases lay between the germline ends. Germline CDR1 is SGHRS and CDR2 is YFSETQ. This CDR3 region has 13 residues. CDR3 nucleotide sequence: TGCGCCAGCAGCCCTGGCCCTGATACTGAAGCTTTCTTT. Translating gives CASSPGPDTEAFF.

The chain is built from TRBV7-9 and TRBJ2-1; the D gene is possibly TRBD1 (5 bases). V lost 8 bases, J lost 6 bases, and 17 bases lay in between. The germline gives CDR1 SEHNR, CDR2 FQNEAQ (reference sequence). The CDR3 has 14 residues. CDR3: CASRPEGEGNEQFF. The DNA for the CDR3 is TGTGCCAGCCGCCCAGAAGGGGAAGGCAATGAGCAGTTCTTC.

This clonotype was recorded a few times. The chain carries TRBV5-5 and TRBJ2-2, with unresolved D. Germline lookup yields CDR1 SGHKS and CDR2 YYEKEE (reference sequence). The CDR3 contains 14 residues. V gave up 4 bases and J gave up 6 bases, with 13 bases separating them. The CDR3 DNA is TGTGCCAGCAGCCCCCGGACCCGCCCCGGGGAGCTGTTTTTT. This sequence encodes CASSPRTRPGELFF.

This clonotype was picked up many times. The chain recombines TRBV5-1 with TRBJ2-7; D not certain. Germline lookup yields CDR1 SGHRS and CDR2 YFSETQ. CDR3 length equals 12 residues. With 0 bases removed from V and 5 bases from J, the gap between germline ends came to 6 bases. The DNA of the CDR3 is TGCGCCAGCAGCTTGGAGGGTAACGAGCAGTACTTC. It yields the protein CASSLEGNEQYF. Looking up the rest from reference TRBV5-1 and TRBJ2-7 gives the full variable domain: KAGVTQTPRYLIKTRGQQVTLSCSPISGHRSVSWYQQTPGQGLQFLFEYFSETQRNKGNFPGRFSGRQFSNSRSEMNVSTLELGDSALYLCASSLEGNEQYFGPGTRLTVT.

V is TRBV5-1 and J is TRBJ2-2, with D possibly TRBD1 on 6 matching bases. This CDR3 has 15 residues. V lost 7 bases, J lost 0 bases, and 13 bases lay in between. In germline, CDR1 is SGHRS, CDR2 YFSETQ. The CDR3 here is CASRYRVTNTGELFF. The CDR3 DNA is TGCGCCAGCCGATACAGGGTTACGAACACCGGGGAGCTGTTTTTT.

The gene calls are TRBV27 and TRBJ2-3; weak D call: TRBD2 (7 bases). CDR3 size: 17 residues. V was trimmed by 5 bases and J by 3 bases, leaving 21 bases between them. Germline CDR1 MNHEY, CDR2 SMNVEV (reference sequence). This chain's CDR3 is CASSAAGARRPTDTQYF. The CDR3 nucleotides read TGTGCCAGCAGTGCTGCGGGGGCGCGAAGACCTACAGATACGCAGTATTTT.